This record concerns one T cell receptor (beta chain) sequence. Its matching antigen is unknown. This entry belongs to a study of cytomegalovirus exposure and HLA in healthy donors. Study conclusions and caveats: Indistinguishable V segments such as TRBV6-2 and TRBV6-3 were excluded. Analysis was performed later, and it showed HLA-associated TCR beta chains to be more clonally expanded than equally common others.

V lost 5 bases and J lost 4; bases outside the gene matches: 8. This CDR3 is 15 amino acids long. In germline, CDR1 is SGHTA, CDR2 FQGTGA. PCR used 60 Vbeta primers and 13 Jbeta primers. Per the authors' pipeline: Approximately 9.9 million shared chains were among the roughly 80 million unique TCR beta chains that a later analysis counted. Method: immunoSEQ multiplex PCR; TCRdb's copy keeps in-frame clones and lacks some. V and J calls plus clone size are reproduced from that table; the DNA served to infer D and trimming. The sample records roughly 110,000 clones, roughly 76% being singletons. The sample consisted of PBMCs. The V and J genes are TRBV7-3 and TRBJ2-1, with TRBD2 identical over 7 bases. This receptor was taken from a man aged 18 to 30 in good health and CMV-seronegative. CDR3 loop: CASSLKRGPYNEQFF. CDR3 nucleotide sequence: TGTGCCAGCAGCCTGAAGCGGGGCCCTTACAATGAGCAGTTCTTC.